This T cell receptor (beta chain) appears in the sequencing data of a study of blood T cell repertoires in COVID-19. About the study: COVID-19 samples, acute and convalescent, were from the United States, Italy and Spain. Sources were T cells, B-cell-depleted T cells, or PBMCs; the material itself was cDNA or gDNA.

From germline, CDR1 is SNHLY and CDR2 FYNNEI. V was cut by 4 bases and J by 3 bases, with 9 bases left in between. CDR3 length: 13 amino acids. In the authors' methods: Amplification of reference gene primers provided the estimated nucleated cell counts. The method was immunoSEQ multiplex PCR; TCRdb's version includes in-frame clones alone and lacks a portion of them. V, J and clone size were drawn from that table, and D and trimming were deduced from the DNA. The top ten hold around 0.8% of the sample, which has a few hundred thousand clones, around 89% seen once. This rearrangement joins TRBV2 to TRBJ1-1, with D possibly being TRBD1 (5 bases). This clonotype originated in a man younger than 45 with acute or convalescent COVID-19. Sequenced input: peripheral blood. The CDR3 DNA reads as TGTGCCAGCAGTGTTATCAGGGACACTGAAGCTTTCTTT. Its protein product is CASSVIRDTEAFF.